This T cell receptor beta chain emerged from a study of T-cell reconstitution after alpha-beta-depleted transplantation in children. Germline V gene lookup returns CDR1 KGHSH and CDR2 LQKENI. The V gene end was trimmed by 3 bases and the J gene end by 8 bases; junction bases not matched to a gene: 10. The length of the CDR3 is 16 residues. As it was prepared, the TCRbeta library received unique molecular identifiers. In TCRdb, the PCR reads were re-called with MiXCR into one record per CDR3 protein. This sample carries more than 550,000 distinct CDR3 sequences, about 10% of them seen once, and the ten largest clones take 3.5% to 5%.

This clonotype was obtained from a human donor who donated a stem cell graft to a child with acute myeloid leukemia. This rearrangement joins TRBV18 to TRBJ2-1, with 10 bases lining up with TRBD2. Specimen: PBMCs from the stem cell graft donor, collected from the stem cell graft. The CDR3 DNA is TGTGCCAGCTCACCGAGGACTAGCGGAATGGGAGATGAGCAGTTCTTC. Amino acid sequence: CASSPRTSGMGDEQFF.